A selection of T cell receptor beta chains follows, all from one sample in a study of CD4 T cells in relation to SARS-CoV-2 and coronaviruses. Method: immunoSEQ multiplex PCR; TCRdb's copy keeps in-frame clones and lacks some. Of tens of thousands of clones listed, just over 65% are singletons. The antigens of these receptors remain unknown. The sample consisted of CD4+ T cells from PBMCs, cultured in vitro. These TCRs come from a human donor in good health. The CDR3 runs from the conserved cysteine through the conserved F or W. Each record gives: J gene, D gene, clone size, V gene, CDR3 protein, CDR3 DNA. A D gene is named only where the DNA matches it firmly. Clone sizes are given selectively: once, few, many, or a class where the clone is expanded.

>TRBJ2-5|-|few|TRBV7-9
CASSFWGEETQYF
TGTGCCAGCAGCTTCTGGGGTGAAGAGACCCAGTACTTC
>TRBJ2-7|TRBD2|few|TRBV24-1
CATSAGGSYEQYF
TGTGCCACCAGTGCCGGGGGGTCCTACGAGCAGTACTTC
>TRBJ2-2|TRBD1|-|TRBV10-3
CATIQGAGTGELFF
TGTGCCACCATACAGGGGGCAGGCACCGGGGAGCTGTTTTTT
>TRBJ2-4|-|-|TRBV5-8
CASGGMKNIQYF
TGTGCCTCGGGCGGCATGAAAAACATTCAGTACTTC
>TRBJ1-4|-|-|TRBV5-1
CASSLGQSEKLFF
TGCGCCAGCAGCTTGGGTCAGAGTGAAAAACTGTTTTTT
>TRBJ2-7|TRBD2|-|TRBV4-1
CASSPTWTSDSYEQYF
TGCGCCAGCAGTCCCACCTGGACTAGCGACTCCTACGAGCAGTACTTC
>TRBJ2-5|-|-|TRBV4-2
CASSQVGGRERETQYF
TGTGCCAGCAGCCAAGTCGGGGGGCGTGAAAGGGAGACCCAGTACTTC
>TRBJ2-3|TRBD2|-|TRBV19
CASSPLADIATDTQYF
TGTGCCAGTAGTCCACTAGCGGACATTGCGACAGATACGCAGTATTTT
>TRBJ1-2|-|-|TRBV30
CAWSPWGIDGYTF
TGTGCCTGGAGTCCATGGGGAATCGATGGCTACACCTTC
>TRBJ2-1|TRBD2|few|TRBV27
CASREFGLAGGWQFF
TGTGCCAGCAGGGAATTTGGGCTAGCGGGAGGGTGGCAGTTCTTC
>TRBJ2-7|TRBD2|-|TRBV7-6
CASSLLAGETYEQYF
TGTGCCAGCAGCTTACTAGCGGGGGAGACCTACGAGCAGTACTTC
>TRBJ2-3|TRBD2|-|TRBV27
CASSLLEREGADTQYF
TGTGCCAGCAGTTTATTGGAGCGGGAGGGGGCAGATACGCAGTATTTT
>TRBJ1-2|-|-|TRBV13
CASSFRTSGYTF
TGTGCCAGCAGCTTTAGGACAAGTGGCTACACCTTC
>TRBJ1-2|TRBD1|once|TRBV6-5
CASSFDRGQYGYTF
TGTGCCAGCAGCTTTGACAGGGGGCAATATGGCTACACCTTC
>TRBJ2-1|TRBD2|-|TRBV10-3
CAIGTSGESSYNEQFF
TGTGCCATAGGGACTAGCGGTGAAAGCTCCTACAATGAGCAGTTCTTC
>TRBJ1-3|-|-|TRBV5-5
CASSLVPEAGNTIYF
TGTGCCAGCAGCTTGGTACCCGAGGCCGGAAACACCATATATTTT
>TRBJ2-2|TRBD2|-|TRBV19
CASSPGVAGTTGELFF
TGTGCCAGTAGTCCCGGGGTAGCGGGGACGACCGGGGAGCTGTTTTTT
>TRBJ1-5|-|-|TRBV6-2/TRBV6-3
CASSYWSYQPQHF
TGTGCCAGCAGTTATTGGAGTTATCAGCCCCAGCATTTT
>TRBJ2-1|-|few|TRBV7-2
CASSSQQSEQFF
TGTGCCAGCAGCTCACAGCAGAGTGAGCAGTTCTTC
>TRBJ1-4|-|-|TRBV27
CASSISGGREEKLFF
TGTGCCAGCAGTATATCTGGGGGGCGTGAGGAAAAACTGTTTTTT
>TRBJ1-2|-|-|TRBV21-1
CASSKALGAHYGYTF
TGTGCCAGCAGCAAAGCGCTTGGGGCTCACTATGGCTACACCTTC
>TRBJ1-6|-|few|TRBV5-4
CASSATINYNSPLHF
TGTGCCAGCAGCGCGACCATTAACTATAATTCACCCCTCCACTTT
>TRBJ2-2|-|-|TRBV12-5
CASGLDSYTGELFF
TGTGCTAGTGGGCTGGACAGCTACACCGGGGAGCTGTTTTTT
>TRBJ2-1|TRBD2|-|TRBV7-3
CASSQSGGVNEQFF
TGTGCCAGCAGCCAATCGGGGGGGGTCAATGAGCAGTTCTTC
>TRBJ2-2|-|-|TRBV5-1
CASSLDDPNTGELFF
TGCGCCAGCAGCTTGGATGACCCGAACACCGGGGAGCTGTTTTTT
>TRBJ2-2|TRBD2|-|TRBV19
CASSRTSGGAGFTGELFF
TGTGCCAGTAGTAGGACTAGCGGGGGGGCAGGTTTCACCGGGGAGCTGTTTTTT
>TRBJ1-2|-|-|TRBV12-3/TRBV12-4
CASSHRDYGYTF
TGTGCCAGCAGTCATAGAGACTATGGCTACACCTTC
>TRBJ2-2|-|-|TRBV7-3
CASSLGGRGTGELFF
TGTGCCAGCAGCTTAGGGGGGCGCGGCACCGGGGAGCTGTTTTTT
>TRBJ1-1|-|-|TRBV6-5
CASSTTPQGHEAFF
TGTGCCAGCAGCACCACTCCCCAGGGGCATGAAGCTTTCTTT
>TRBJ1-2|-|few|TRBV3-1/TRBV3-2
CASSQDRLPSNYGYTF
TGTGCCAGCAGCCAAGACAGGTTACCTTCTAACTATGGCTACACCTTC
>TRBJ2-7|-|-|TRBV5-4
CASSFGTEDSYEQYF
TGTGCCAGCAGCTTCGGAACAGAAGACTCCTACGAGCAGTACTTC
>TRBJ2-3|-|-|TRBV7-2
CASNLSIRPPGTDTQYF
TGTGCCAGCAACTTATCAATCCGGCCCCCGGGCACAGATACGCAGTATTTT
>TRBJ1-4|TRBD1|-|TRBV4-1
CASSQTTGFYEKLFF
TGCGCCAGCAGCCAAACGACAGGGTTTTACGAAAAACTGTTTTTT
>TRBJ2-2|-|-|TRBV6-5
CASSYYARSWTGELFF
TGTGCCAGCAGTTACTACGCGCGCAGCTGGACCGGGGAGCTGTTTTTT
>TRBJ2-2|TRBD1|-|TRBV7-2
CASSLVFLQGLGGELFF
TGTGCCAGCAGCTTAGTATTTTTACAGGGGCTTGGCGGGGAGCTGTTTTTT
>TRBJ1-2|TRBD1|-|TRBV5-1
CASSPTGYYGYTF
TGCGCCAGCAGCCCGACAGGGTACTATGGCTACACCTTC
>TRBJ2-5|-|-|TRBV11-2
CASSLDGGEGEETQYF
TGTGCCAGCAGCTTAGATGGGGGAGAGGGAGAAGAGACCCAGTACTTC
>TRBJ2-7|TRBD1|-|TRBV18
CASSPSGTGGLEQYF
TGTGCCAGCTCACCATCCGGGACAGGGGGCCTCGAGCAGTACTTC
>TRBJ2-3|-|-|TRBV18
CASSPDNRFDTQYF
TGTGCCAGCTCCCCGGACAACCGGTTTGATACGCAGTATTTT
>TRBJ1-4|-|-|TRBV28
CASRGELERGEKLFF
TGTGCCAGCAGGGGAGAATTGGAGCGGGGTGAAAAACTGTTTTTT
>TRBJ2-5|-|few|TRBV19
CASSNLRVQETQYF
TGTGCCAGTAGTAACCTGCGGGTTCAAGAGACCCAGTACTTC
>TRBJ1-1|-|-|TRBV12-3/TRBV12-4
CASSLVQGSEAFF
TGTGCCAGCAGTTTAGTACAGGGTAGTGAAGCTTTCTTT
>TRBJ1-5|-|-|TRBV3-1/TRBV3-2
CASSQEMDQPQHF
TGTGCCAGCAGCCAAGAAATGGATCAGCCCCAGCATTTT
>TRBJ1-6|TRBD1|-|TRBV19
CASSIQGARLDSPLHF
TGTGCCAGTAGTATACAGGGGGCGAGGTTGGACTCACCCCTCCACTTT
>TRBJ1-5|-|-|TRBV19
CASSLGEMRQPQHF
TGTGCCAGTAGCTTAGGGGAGATGCGTCAGCCCCAGCATTTT
>TRBJ2-7|-|few|TRBV7-2
CASSPTGTRVEQYF
TGTGCCAGCAGCCCGACCGGGACTCGGGTCGAGCAGTACTTC